These 5 T cell receptor beta chains came from one sample sequenced in a study of blood T cell repertoires in COVID-19. The protocol was immunoSEQ multiplex PCR, while the TCRdb copy is restricted to in-frame clones and leaves out a portion. The table records 55,000 to 80,000 clones, around four fifths of them present only once. The sequencing input was peripheral blood. These receptors originate from a human donor in a cohort sampled during active COVID-19.

This clone was observed a single time. This chain uses TRBV18 with TRBJ2-2, with D possibly matching TRBD2 (5 bases). V was pared by 2 bases and J by 0 bases, with 16 bases between. The CDR3 has 18 residues. Germline values: CDR1 KGHSH, CDR2 LQKENI. The CDR3 coding sequence is TGTGCCAGCTCACCAAGATTCAAACTAGAAGCGAACACCGGGGAGCTGTTTTTT. The encoded protein is CASSPRFKLEANTGELFF. Combining the CDR3 with reference TRBV18 and TRBJ2-2 gives the whole variable domain NAGVMQNPRHLVRRRGQEARLRCSPMKGHSHVYWYRQLPEEGLKFMVYLQKENIIDESGMPKERFSAEFPKEGPSILRIQQVVRGDSAAYFCASSPRFKLEANTGELFFGEGSRLTVL.

The CDR3 sequence: CASSTLGQGRNTEAFF. Here the CDR3 DNA reads TGTGCCAGCAGTACCCTCGGACAGGGTCGAAACACTGAAGCTTTCTTT. The chain is built from TRBV6-6 and TRBJ1-1; 8 bases are shared with TRBD1. This CDR3 is 16 amino acids long. In germline, CDR1 is MNHNY, CDR2 SVGAGI (reference sequence). The V gene end was trimmed by 5 bases and the J gene end by 2 bases; junction bases not matched to a gene: 10.

The rearrangement links TRBV18 to TRBJ1-3; no clear D gene. The germline V and J ends were trimmed by 3 bases and 4 bases, with 13 bases remaining between them. CDR3 length equals 15 residues. Looked up from germline, CDR1 is KGHSH and CDR2 is LQKENI. The CDR3 spells CASSPLQSSGNTIYF. CDR3 in DNA: TGTGCCAGCTCACCTCTACAGTCATCCGGAAACACCATATATTTT.

The rearrangement uses TRBV2 and TRBJ1-2; 10 bases fit TRBD1. V dropped 6 bases and J dropped 7; count of bases not matched to a gene: 8. The CDR3 extends over 14 amino acids. Germline CDR1 reads SNHLY; CDR2 reads FYNNEI. In DNA, the CDR3 is TGTGCCAGCAGAGCAGGACAGGGGGTTGGTGGCTACACCTTC. Amino acid sequence: CASRAGQGVGGYTF. Full variable domain (remainder filled in from reference TRBV2 and TRBJ1-2): EPEVTQTPSHQVTQMGQEVILRCVPISNHLYFYWYRQILGQKVEFLVSFYNNEISEKSEIFDDQFSVERPDGSNFTLKIRSTKLEDSAMYFCASRAGQGVGGYTFGSGTRLTVV.

This clone was detected once. The chain uses TRBV5-1 and TRBJ2-5; 12 nucleotides align to TRBD1. With 1 base clipped from V and 5 bases from J, the junction kept 6 bases outside the gene matches. This CDR3 comprises 16 residues. Germline assignment: CDR1 SGHRS and CDR2 YFSETQ. CDR3 coding DNA: TGCGCCAGCAGCTTGACCGGGACAGGGGGCTGGGAGACCCAGTACTTC. Translating it yields CASSLTGTGGWETQYF. Variable domain in full (rest from reference TRBV5-1 and TRBJ2-5): KAGVTQTPRYLIKTRGQQVTLSCSPISGHRSVSWYQQTPGQGLQFLFEYFSETQRNKGNFPGRFSGRQFSNSRSEMNVSTLELGDSALYLCASSLTGTGGWETQYFGPGTRLLVL.